A single sample is the source of the 25 T cell receptor beta chains below, sequenced in a study of T cell repertoires in cytomegalovirus infection. TCRdb itself ran the reads through MiXCR, one entry per CDR3 protein. The table records 500,000 to 600,000 distinct CDR3 sequences, 15% to 20% of them present only once. Input material: CD8+ T cells from PBMCs. The receptors come from a human donor in good health (CMV status not recorded). Some clones in this sample may be carry-over from other donors' samples.

This clonotype was found a few times. The chain recombines TRBV6-5 with TRBJ2-3, with 16 bases aligning to TRBD2. The trim removed 4 bases at V and 6 bases at J, leaving 4 bases unmatched. CDR1 and CDR2 from the germline V gene are MNHEY and SVGAGI. This CDR3 comprises 16 residues. The CDR3: CASSLGLAGGGDTQYF. CDR3 bases: TGTGCCAGCAGTTTGGGACTAGCGGGGGGGGGGGATACGCAGTATTTT.

The chain joins TRBV27 to TRBJ2-5; 7 nucleotides align to TRBD1. With 6 bases clipped from V and 1 base from J, the junction kept 14 bases outside the gene matches. CDR1 is MNHEY, CDR2 SMNVEV, per germline (reference sequence). This CDR3 spans 17 amino acids. CDR3 sequence reads: CASSQLSGTDSQETQYF. The CDR3 DNA follows: TGTGCCAGCAGCCAATTGTCCGGGACAGACTCCCAAGAGACCCAGTACTTC.

This clonotype was detected a few times. The V call is TRBV12-3 or TRBV12-4, the J call TRBJ1-2, with 8 bases aligning to TRBD1. The CDR3 sequence is 16 residues long. V gave up 7 bases and J gave up 4 bases; unmatched junction bases: 14. CDR3 nucleotide sequence: TGTGCCAGCAAAGGGATAGACAGGGGTTTTGCCTATGGCTACACCTTC. The encoded protein is CASKGIDRGFAYGYTF.

The chain couples TRBV4-1 to TRBJ2-3; D is unresolved. CDR1 is MGHRA and CDR2 is YSYEKL in the germline V gene. This CDR3 comprises 14 residues. V lost 1 base, J lost 0 bases, and 5 bases lay in between. CDR3 sequence: CASSQGPSTDTQYF. The DNA of the CDR3 is TGCGCCAGCAGCCAAGGCCCTAGCACAGATACGCAGTATTTT.

This clonotype was seen ten or more times. CDR3 sequence: CASSIDRQINQPQHF. DNA of the CDR3: TGTGCCAGTAGTATAGATCGACAGATCAATCAGCCCCAGCATTTT. V usage is TRBV19 and J usage is TRBJ1-5, with D perhaps matching TRBD1 (5 bases). The V end lost 0 bases, the J end lost 3 bases, and 9 bases lay between the germline ends. Germline-derived CDR1 and CDR2 are LNHDA and SQIVND (reference sequence). The CDR3 contains 15 residues.

This clonotype was detected only a few times. V gene TRBV11-3 combines with J gene TRBJ2-1; the D is unclear. This CDR3 spans 16 amino acids. The germline gives CDR1 SGHNT, CDR2 YENEEA. Trimming removed 1 base from V and 0 bases from J, with 10 bases in between. CDR3 bases: TGTGCCAGCAGCTTAGGTGCAGGTTTCTCCTACAATGAGCAGTTCTTC. It encodes CASSLGAGFSYNEQFF.

This clonotype has a count of ten or more. CDR3 protein: CASSGARNIQYF. The CDR3 DNA reads as TGTGCCAGCAGTGGGGCACGCAACATTCAGTACTTC. This chain uses TRBV2 with TRBJ2-4; D remains ambiguous. Germline CDR1 SNHLY, CDR2 FYNNEI. V shed 4 bases and J shed 7 bases, with 8 bases lying between them. The CDR3 is made up of 12 amino acids.

This clonotype was seen a handful of times. The genes are TRBV7-9 and TRBJ2-7; weak D call: TRBD1 (6 bases). V was pared by 5 bases and J by 5 bases, with 13 bases between. Germline values: CDR1 SEHNR, CDR2 FQNEAQ (reference sequence). This CDR3 is 13 amino acids long. CDR3 DNA: TGTGCCAGCAGCAACCGGGACACAGACGAGCAGTACTTC. This encodes CASSNRDTDEQYF.

This clonotype was seen at least ten times. This chain uses TRBV7-8 with TRBJ1-6; 7 nucleotides agree with TRBD1. V was pared by 2 bases and J by 10 bases, with 17 bases of the junction left unmatched. CDR3 length equals 18 residues. The germline gives CDR1 SGHVS, CDR2 FQNEAQ. This chain's CDR3 is CASSLKLIGTERRSPLHF. Here the CDR3 DNA reads TGTGCCAGCAGCTTAAAACTTATTGGGACAGAGAGAAGGTCACCCCTCCACTTT.

About this clonotype: A clone one base away is much larger, so this may be a read error. The chain has TRBV7-9 and TRBJ2-5; no firm D call. The germline V gene has CDR1 SEHNR and CDR2 FQNEAQ (reference sequence). CDR3 length: 13 amino acids. The CDR3 DNA reads TGTGCTATTAGGTGGCAAACGCGAGAGACCCAGTACTTC. This translates into CAIRWQTRETQYF.

The table lists this clonotype with a few counts. V gene TRBV6-1 combines with J gene TRBJ1-4; 8 positions match TRBD1. CDR1 and CDR2 (germline): MNHNS, SASEGT. Unmatched junction bases numbered 7, after V lost 0 bases and J lost 7 bases. This CDR3 has 16 residues. The CDR3 loop reads CASSEALWDRFEKLFF. The CDR3 region has the DNA TGTGCCAGCAGTGAAGCGCTTTGGGACAGGTTTGAAAAACTGTTTTTT.

With regard to this clonotype: This may be a read error: a much more frequent sequence differs by one nucleotide. The chain employs TRBV10-3 and TRBJ2-3; 7 bases are a match to TRBD1. V lost 11 bases to trimming and J lost 2 bases; unmatched junction nucleotides: 10. Per the germline V gene, CDR1 is ENHRY and CDR2 is SYGVKD. CDR3 length: 14 residues. The CDR3 sequence: CASEEGTDTDTQYF. The CDR3 coding sequence is TGTGCCTCCGAGGAAGGGACAGACACAGATACGCAGTATTTT.

CDR3 DNA sequence: TGTGCCAGCAGATACATAGTAAGCAATCAGCCCCAGCATTTT. This gives the protein CASRYIVSNQPQHF. V and J are TRBV28 and TRBJ1-5; D gene unclear. Looked up from germline, CDR1 is MDHEN and CDR2 is SYDVKM. V was clipped by 6 bases and J by 1 base, with 10 bases between them. The CDR3 is 14 amino acids.

The chain employs TRBV9 and TRBJ1-1, with D unresolved. The V gene lost 3 bases and the J gene lost 5 bases, with 14 bases spanning the gap. In germline, CDR1 is SGDLS, CDR2 YYNGEE. This CDR3 is built from 14 residues. CDR3 in amino acids: CASSAAQVGTEAFF. The CDR3 region has the DNA TGTGCCAGCAGCGCAGCCCAGGTTGGAACTGAAGCTTTCTTT.

This clonotype was detected a few times. Here the CDR3 reads CASSFYPSGRAGEQYF. The DNA of the CDR3 is TGTGCCAGCAGTTTCTACCCTAGCGGGAGGGCCGGTGAGCAGTACTTC. The V and J genes are TRBV27 and TRBJ2-7; TRBD2 matches 12 bases. With V trimmed by 3 bases and J by 7 bases, 10 bases remained unmatched. Germline V gene data show CDR1 as MNHEY and CDR2 as SMNVEV (reference sequence). The CDR3 loop spans 16 amino acids.

With regard to this clonotype: The junction departs from the called germline gene at one end, perhaps through a read error. The genes are TRBV28 and TRBJ2-3; D is perhaps TRBD2 (6 bases). This CDR3 region has 14 residues. Germline CDR1 reads MDHEN; CDR2 reads SYDVKM. The CDR3 region is CASSPVDWRDTKYF. The CDR3 DNA follows: TGTGCCAGCAGTCCCGTGGACTGGCGGGATACGAAGTATTTT.

This clonotype was picked up many times. The rearrangement joins TRBV7-8 to TRBJ2-3, with D possibly matching TRBD1 (5 bases). CDR3 size: 14 residues. CDR1 and CDR2 from the germline V gene are SGHVS and FQNEAQ. The V end was cut by 5 bases, the J end by 6 bases, with 15 bases between. CDR3 DNA: TGTGCCAGCAGCCACCAAGGGGCAGGGGATACGCAGTATTTT. Translation: CASSHQGAGDTQYF.

This clonotype was picked up a small number of times. V is TRBV28 and J is TRBJ2-1; 7 bases align to TRBD2. Germline V gene data show CDR1 as MDHEN and CDR2 as SYDVKM. Trimming took 4 bases from V and 4 from J; bases not matched to a gene: 7. This CDR3 has 15 residues. CDR3 DNA: TGTGCCAGCAGTTCCTTTGGGGGAGGGTACAATGAGCAGTTCTTC. Protein: CASSSFGGGYNEQFF.

This clonotype was detected ten times or more. This chain uses TRBV14 with TRBJ2-1, with TRBD2 matching 12 bases. V was clipped by 0 bases and J by 1 base; unmatched bases: 7. Germline V lookup: CDR1 SGHDN, CDR2 FVKESK. This CDR3 has 19 amino acids. This chain's CDR3 is CASSQDFTSGRPSYNEQFF. In DNA form, the CDR3 reads TGTGCCAGCAGCCAAGATTTCACTAGCGGGAGGCCGTCCTACAATGAGCAGTTCTTC.

This clonotype has just a few counts. This sequence joins TRBV27 and TRBJ1-4; maybe TRBD1 (5 bases). The CDR3 sequence is 14 residues long. Germline CDR1 reads MNHEY; CDR2 reads SMNVEV (reference sequence). V was pared by 3 bases and J by 7 bases, with 12 bases between. CDR3 residues: CASSFRGTVEKLFF. The CDR3 DNA follows: TGTGCCAGCAGTTTCCGAGGGACGGTTGAAAAACTGTTTTTT.

This clonotype was counted between two and nine times. The rearrangement uses TRBV7-9 and TRBJ1-1, with a weak D call TRBD1 (5 bases). This CDR3 comprises 15 residues. The germline V and J ends were trimmed by 4 bases and 0 bases, with 12 bases remaining between them. Germline V gene data show CDR1 as SEHNR and CDR2 as FQNEAQ (reference sequence). As DNA, the CDR3 is TGTGCCAGCAGCTCATCAGGGTTTATGAACACTGAAGCTTTCTTT. Translation gives CASSSSGFMNTEAFF.

This clonotype was seen only a few times. The chain uses TRBV6-5 and TRBJ1-1; no clear D gene. Looked up from germline, CDR1 is MNHEY and CDR2 is SVGAGI. The CDR3 extends over 13 amino acids. V dropped 6 bases and J dropped 6 bases, with 14 bases sitting between them. The CDR3 coding sequence is TGTGCCAGCAGAGGTAGCGAGTCCGCTGAAGCTTTCTTT. Translated: CASRGSESAEAFF.

This clonotype was seen many times. The rearrangement joins TRBV4-1 to TRBJ1-4; no firm D call. Germline V gene data show CDR1 as MGHRA and CDR2 as YSYEKL. Deletions cut 1 base from V and 1 base from J, with 7 bases between. The CDR3 is 15 residues long. CDR3 sequence: CASSQAPVTNEKLFF. CDR3 coding DNA: TGCGCCAGCAGCCAAGCGCCCGTAACTAATGAAAAACTGTTTTTT.

This rearrangement joins TRBV7-4 to TRBJ2-7; D is unclear. Per germline, CDR1 SGHVT and CDR2 SQSDAQ. V lost 5 bases and J 4 bases, leaving 15 bases between the germline ends. The CDR3 is 14 amino acids. The CDR3 DNA reads as TGTGCCAGCAGCCCGTCCAACTCCATGTACGAGCAGTACTTC. It yields the protein CASSPSNSMYEQYF.

The CDR3 DNA sequence: TGTGCCAGCACCGCCTTCTCCTACGAGCAGTACTTC. Amino acid sequence: CASTAFSYEQYF. The chain carries TRBV2 and TRBJ2-7; D unresolved. The CDR3 extends over 12 amino acids. The germline CDR1 and CDR2 sequences are SNHLY and FYNNEI. V was shortened by 7 bases and J by 0 bases, with 7 bases between the two germline ends.